This T cell receptor beta chain was sequenced for a study of cytomegalovirus exposure and HLA in healthy donors. Study overall: Around 80 million unique TCRs from HLA-typed donors were held in an early data release. The study's findings and limits: Indistinguishability led to the exclusion of some V segments, TRBV6-2 and TRBV6-3 included.

As regards this clone: Its cognate antigen is unknown.

The junction had 6 bases not matched to a gene; V was cut back by 4 bases and J by 5 bases. CDR3 length: 14 amino acids. Germline V gene sequence: CDR1 SGHRS, CDR2 YFSETQ. Vbeta (60) and Jbeta (13) primers were used in the PCR. Generated by immunoSEQ multiplex PCR, the TCRdb table keeps only in-frame clones and is missing some. This table holds about 200,000 clones, around 73% found once. The receptor comes from a woman aged 25 to 39 in good health and CMV-seronegative. The chain joins TRBV5-1 to TRBJ1-2; 9 positions match TRBD1. Material: PBMCs. Here the CDR3 DNA reads TGCGCCAGCAGCCTACAAGGACAGGGGTATGGCTACACCTTC. Amino acid sequence: CASSLQGQGYGYTF.